This T cell receptor (beta chain) was profiled in a study of CD8 T cells in Susac syndrome. The wider study: There were Susac syndrome patients who were therapy-naive at blood draw, others on corticosteroids, and others on intravenous immunoglobulin alone. Points from the study as a whole: Susac-specific public clones found in total CD8+ repertoires numbered some 17, and those in CD8+ TEMRA repertoires numbered several.

With random hexamers, reverse transcription was performed on roughly 0.45 to 1 ug of RNA. MiXCR was run by TCRdb on the immunoSEQ multiplex PCR reads, yielding one entry per CDR3 protein. The table lists approximately 120,000 distinct CDR3 sequences, around 94% of them singletons. Comments on this clonotype: Its antigen is still unknown.

Each Susac syndrome patient had definite or probable disease by recently defined criteria. Isolation of CD8+ and CD4+ T cells was performed negatively, whereas enrichment of TEMRA cells was done by FACS. The length of the CDR3 is 13 residues. Trimming cost V 2 bases and J 0 bases, with 5 bases left between them. Germline CDR1 SNHLY, CDR2 FYNNEI. Sequenced sample: CD8+ T cells from PBMCs. The TCR originated in a human donor with Susac syndrome. The chain joins TRBV2 to TRBJ2-7; D is ambiguous. The CDR3 DNA reads as TGTGCCAGCAGTGAACAGCCCTCCTACGAGCAGTACTTC. The encoded protein is CASSEQPSYEQYF.